A selection of T cell receptor beta chains follows, all from one sample in a study of T cells expressing NK-cell markers. From the 5' RACE reads, TCRdb lists one entry per CDR3 protein and no DNA. The sample table sets out more than 400,000 distinct CDR3 sequences. The sequenced sample was blood T cells: a sorted CD56 or NKG2C T cell subset, CD4+ or CD8+ T cells, or bulk PBMC T cells (not recorded which). These receptors were collected from a woman aged 18 to 75 in good health. Each CDR3 is given with its conserved first and last residue.

>TRBV24-1|TRBJ2-1
CATSDPKINEQFF
>TRBV24-1|TRBJ2-7
CATSDSAGEQYF
>TRBV7-9|TRBJ2-7
CASSSDPGYYEQYF
>TRBV12-3/TRBV12-4|TRBJ2-7
CASSQGDSSYEQYF
>TRBV11-2|TRBJ1-2
CASSPSLTNYGYTF
>TRBV24-1|TRBJ2-5
CATSDAGSKTGETQYF
>TRBV7-3|TRBJ1-5
CASSWLLQVNQPQHF
>TRBV5-1|TRBJ2-7
CASSPTGGRSYEQYF
>TRBV7-8|TRBJ1-6
CASSSPTGWGNSPLHF
>TRBV20-1|TRBJ2-3
CSASGQGANTISTDTQYF
>TRBV2|TRBJ1-4
CASRGDSGEKLFF
>TRBV6-6|TRBJ1-1
CASGGQPNTEAFF
>TRBV6-2/TRBV6-3|TRBJ2-1
CASSSRGPYNEQFF
>TRBV14|TRBJ2-2
CASSPPGGASGELFF
>TRBV9|TRBJ1-1
CASSVVVWGANTEAFF
>TRBV20-1|TRBJ1-2
CSASLPGQGDGYTF
>TRBV7-2|TRBJ1-1
CASVKEFLNTEAFF
>TRBV20-1|TRBJ2-7
CSSRDRGYEQYF
>TRBV6-1|TRBJ1-1
CASSGRADSEAFF
>TRBV3-1|TRBJ2-1
CASSPLGGAGRNEQFF
>TRBV7-3|TRBJ2-1
CASSFLGGGPSNEQFF
>TRBV9|TRBJ1-1
CASSPQGTSNTEAFF
>TRBV20-1|TRBJ2-2
CAARGGQTGELFF
>TRBV7-3|TRBJ2-1
CASSLIGGYEQFF
>TRBV28|TRBJ2-1
CASSPGLAGAFDEQFF
>TRBV20-1|TRBJ2-1
CSARDLQGIYNEQFF
>TRBV19|TRBJ1-5
CASPPASNQPQHF
>TRBV29-1|TRBJ1-4
CGVLRQGANEKLFF
>TRBV5-1|TRBJ2-5
CASRQLLIQGRGETQYF
>TRBV12-3/TRBV12-4|TRBJ2-1
CASRDRGSYNEQFF